The clone carrying this T cell receptor (beta chain) has just a few counts. This entry is derived from a study of blood T cell repertoires in COVID-19. Study overall: Both acute and convalescent COVID-19 samples were obtained from the United States, Italy and Spain. PBMCs, B-cell-depleted T cells, or T cells were the source of the cDNA or gDNA that made up the material.

CDR3 length: 15 amino acids. CDR1 is LNHDA, CDR2 SQIVND, per germline (reference sequence). V lost 7 bases and J lost 0, with 13 bases in between. In the authors' methods: The assay estimated nucleated cells by amplifying reference gene primers. Repertoires were generated with immunoSEQ multiplex PCR, while TCRdb's copy carries only in-frame clones and drops some. V, J and clone size are taken as reported in that table, and D and trimming were inferred from the DNA itself. The sample carries approximately 200,000 clones, about 82% recorded once. Sequenced: peripheral blood. This chain links TRBV19 with TRBJ1-5; TRBD1 might be the D (5 bases). This receptor was identified in a woman older than 75 with acute or convalescent COVID-19. The CDR3 sequence is CASTYDSNSNQPQHF. As DNA, the CDR3 is TGTGCCAGTACTTACGACAGTAATAGCAATCAGCCCCAGCATTTT.